This paragraph reports one T cell receptor beta chain. The data derive from a study of blood T cell repertoires in COVID-19. Across the whole study: Sites in the United States, Italy and Spain provided acute and convalescent COVID-19 samples. PBMCs, B-cell-depleted T cells, or T cells provided the cDNA or gDNA that made up the material.

Per the original data handling: Cell counts per sample came from amplifying reference gene primers. Sequencing was performed with immunoSEQ multiplex PCR; in TCRdb, only in-frame clones are kept and a portion is missing. The DNA gave D and trimming, while V, J and clone size come from that table. This table has roughly 220,000 clones, 65% to 90% appearing once. Sequencing used peripheral blood. The receptor comes from a man older than 75 with acute or convalescent COVID-19.

The CDR3 loop reads CASRPGKGGTTEAFF. The CDR3 DNA follows: TGTGCCAGCAGACCTGGGAAGGGGGGGACCACTGAAGCTTTCTTT. The rearrangement links TRBV6-6 to TRBJ1-1; D perhaps matches TRBD1 (6 bases). V lost 6 bases to trimming and J lost 4 bases, with 18 bases between them. Germline assignment: CDR1 MNHNY and CDR2 SVGAGI (reference sequence). The CDR3 is 15 amino acids.